The clone carrying this T cell receptor beta chain was detected only once. Antigen specificity is unknown. With a much larger clone just one base away, this may be a read error. Libraries of naive CD8 T cells were made from around 20,000 to 1,000,000 sorted cells. They used 10%, 30% or 50% RNA. Based on a CD8+CD4-CCR7+CD45RA+ profile, naive CD8 T cells were sorted. This record belongs to a study of molecular identifiers for immune sequencing clone quantification. Study-wide results and caveats: Beyond 20 RNA copies, clones held over 98% of effector molecules, compared with under 1% in naive cells.

Libraries of bulk TCR were made by previously described methods (with listed TCR primers). One entry per CDR3 protein results from TCRdb running MiXCR on the PCR reads. The sample shows roughly 320,000 distinct CDR3 sequences, over 20% of them seen only once. The receptor comes from a human donor in good health. Some libraries in this study had Jurkat cell RNA spiked in. Sequenced material: naive CD8+ T cells from blood, with Jurkat cell RNA spiked in. Regarding subset: FACS-sorted CD8+CD4-CCR7+CD45RA+ naive T cells.

CDR3 coding DNA: TGTGCCAGCAGGTTCGCGACAGGGATAATTGCCTATGGCTACACCTTC. This translates into CASRFATGIIAYGYTF. The genes are TRBV28 and TRBJ1-2; TRBD1 aligns across 7 bases. V trimming: 6 bases; J trimming: 4 bases; junction bases outside the gene matches: 14. This CDR3 is built from 16 residues. Germline CDR1 and CDR2: MDHEN and SYDVKM.